This T cell receptor (beta chain) was found in a study of blood T cell repertoires in COVID-19. Looking at the study overall: Acute-phase and convalescent COVID-19 samples originated in the United States, Italy and Spain. PBMCs, B-cell-depleted T cells, or T cells provided the cDNA or gDNA that made up the material.

V was cut by 3 bases and J by 4 bases, with 15 bases left in between. The CDR3 covers 14 residues. The germline CDR1 and CDR2 sequences are GTSNPN and SVGIG (reference sequence). Authors' analysis steps: Reference gene primer amplification yielded estimated nucleated cell counts. The assay was immunoSEQ multiplex PCR, and TCRdb's table has in-frame clones only and misses some. The DNA was the basis for D and trimming; V, J and clone size are from that table. In the table there are almost 95,000 clones, 80% to 85% of which are singletons. The material sequenced was peripheral blood. The chain combines TRBV30 with TRBJ1-1, with D possibly being TRBD1 (6 bases). The TCR was taken from a man aged 60 to 75 with acute or convalescent COVID-19. The CDR3 coding sequence is TGTGCCTGGAGGAGAGGGGGTGGCGGCACTGAAGCTTTCTTT. This sequence encodes CAWRRGGGGTEAFF.